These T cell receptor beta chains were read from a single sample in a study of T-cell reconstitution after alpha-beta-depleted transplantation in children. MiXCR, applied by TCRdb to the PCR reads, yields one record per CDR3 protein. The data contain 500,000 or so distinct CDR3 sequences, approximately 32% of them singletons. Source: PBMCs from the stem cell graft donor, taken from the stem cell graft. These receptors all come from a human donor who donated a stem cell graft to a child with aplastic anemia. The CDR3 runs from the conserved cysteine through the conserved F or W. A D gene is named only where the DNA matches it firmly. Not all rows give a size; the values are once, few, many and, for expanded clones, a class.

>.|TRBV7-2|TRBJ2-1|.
TGTGCCAGCAGCTTTGGCGCCAGCAACGAGCAGTTCTTC
CASSFGASNEQFF
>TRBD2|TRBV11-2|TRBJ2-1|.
TGTGCCAGCAGCCACTCGGTTACTAGCGACTACAATGAGCAGTTCTTC
CASSHSVTSDYNEQFF
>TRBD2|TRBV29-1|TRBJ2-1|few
TGCAGCGCTCTCCACCTGAGACTAGCGGCTCCGAGGGACGATGAGCAGTTCTTC
CSALHLRLAAPRDDEQFF
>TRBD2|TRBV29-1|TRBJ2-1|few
TGCAGCGTTAAGACTAGCGGTTACAATGAGCAGTTCTTC
CSVKTSGYNEQFF
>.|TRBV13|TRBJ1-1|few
TGTGCCAGCAGCTTAGGCCGGAATGCTTTCTTT
CASSLGRNAFF
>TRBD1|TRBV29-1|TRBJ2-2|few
TGCAGCGCCGCAAGAGGGGGCCGTGGCACCGGGGAGCTGTTTTTT
CSAARGGRGTGELFF
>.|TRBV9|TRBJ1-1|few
TGTGCCAGCAGTGGGGAGGGTGGATTCCGGGGCACTGAAGCTTTCTTT
CASSGEGGFRGTEAFF
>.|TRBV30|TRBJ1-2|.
TGTGCCTGGAGTGTACCGAGGCAGGGAGGCTATGGCTACACCTTC
CAWSVPRQGGYGYTF
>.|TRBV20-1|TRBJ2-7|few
TGCAGTGCTAGAACAGGGCCCTACGAGCAGTACTTC
CSARTGPYEQYF
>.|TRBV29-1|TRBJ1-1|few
TGCAGCGTTGAACAACAGGTGGGCACTGAAGCTTTCTTT
CSVEQQVGTEAFF
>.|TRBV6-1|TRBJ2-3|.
TGTGCCAGCACCAATCCCACCGGGATCAGCACAGATACGCAGTATTTT
CASTNPTGISTDTQYF
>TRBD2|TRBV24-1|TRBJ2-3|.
TGTGCCACCAGTGGGACAGAGCCACATCCTAGCGGGAGGGCCGATATATATACGCAGTATTTT
CATSGTEPHPSGRADIYTQYF
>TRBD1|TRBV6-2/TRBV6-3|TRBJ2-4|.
TGTGCCAGCAGCCAGGGACAGGCGAGGTCCAAAAACATTCAGTACTTC
CASSQGQARSKNIQYF
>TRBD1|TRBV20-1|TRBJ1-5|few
TGCAGTGCTACGGGACAGGGGAATCAGCCCCAGCATTTT
CSATGQGNQPQHF
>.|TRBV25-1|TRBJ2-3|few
TGTGCCAGCACGGGACGCCCAGATACGCAGTATTTT
CASTGRPDTQYF
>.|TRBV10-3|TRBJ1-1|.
TGTGCCATCAGTGAAGAGGAGGGGTTGAACACTGAAGCTTTCTTT
CAISEEEGLNTEAFF
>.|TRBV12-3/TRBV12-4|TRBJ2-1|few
TGTGCCAGCGAGCTGGGACGTCGAGGGCAGTTCTTC
CASELGRRGQFF
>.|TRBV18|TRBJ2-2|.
TGTGCCAGCTCACCACTTACCCAGAACACCGGGGAGCTGTTTTTT
CASSPLTQNTGELFF
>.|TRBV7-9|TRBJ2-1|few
TGTGCCAGCACTCCAGCGGTAGAGGCCAATGAGCAGTTCTTC
CASTPAVEANEQFF
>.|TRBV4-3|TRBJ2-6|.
TGCGCCAGCCGAGGGGGTGGGGCCAACGTCCTGACTTTC
CASRGGGANVLTF
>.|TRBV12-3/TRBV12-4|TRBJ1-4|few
TGTGCCAGCAGTTTGCGTGGGTCTAATGAAAAACTGTTTTTT
CASSLRGSNEKLFF
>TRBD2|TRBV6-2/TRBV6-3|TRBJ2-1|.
TGTGCGGCTAAGAGGACTAGTAGCTACAATGAGCAGTTCTTC
CAAKRTSSYNEQFF
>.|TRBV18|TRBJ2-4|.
TGTGCCAGCTCACACCCGGGAACCTCCAAAAACATTCAGTACTTC
CASSHPGTSKNIQYF
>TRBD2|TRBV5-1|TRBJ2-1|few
TGCGCCAGCAGCTCGGGCGGGACTAGCGGGATCGATGAGCAGTTCTTC
CASSSGGTSGIDEQFF
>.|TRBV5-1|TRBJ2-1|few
TGCGCCAGCAGACCAACAGGGCTCTCCTACAATGAGCAGTTCTTC
CASRPTGLSYNEQFF
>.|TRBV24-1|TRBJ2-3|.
TGTGCCACCAGTGATCCCTTTAGGGACGGGAATACGCAGTATTTT
CATSDPFRDGNTQYF
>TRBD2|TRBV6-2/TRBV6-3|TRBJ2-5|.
TGTGCCAGCAGTTACTTAGCGGGAGCCCCAGAGACCCAGTACTTC
CASSYLAGAPETQYF
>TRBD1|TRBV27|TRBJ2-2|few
TGTGCCAGCAGTTTTCGTCAGGGGGCAAACGGGGAGCTGTTTTTT
CASSFRQGANGELFF
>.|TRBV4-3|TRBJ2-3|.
TGCGCCAGCAGCTCTACTCCCCTCCTGACAGATACGCAGTATTTT
CASSSTPLLTDTQYF
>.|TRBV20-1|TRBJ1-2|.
TGCAGTGCTAGAGTGGGTTTTCAGGGCTACACCTTC
CSARVGFQGYTF
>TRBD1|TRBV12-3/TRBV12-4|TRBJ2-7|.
TGTGCCAGCAGCCGAACCGGAGGACAGGTCTACGAGCAGTACTTC
CASSRTGGQVYEQYF
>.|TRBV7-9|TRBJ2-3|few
TGTGCCAGCAGCGGACCCGGGACTTTAACAGATACGCAGTATTTT
CASSGPGTLTDTQYF
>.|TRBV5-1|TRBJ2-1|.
TGCGCCAGCAGCCCCCGGGCGGGTTCGAGTGAGCAGTTCTTC
CASSPRAGSSEQFF
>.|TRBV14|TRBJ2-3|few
TGTGCCAGCAGCCACCGGAGGAATTTGGGCACAGATACGCAGTATTTT
CASSHRRNLGTDTQYF
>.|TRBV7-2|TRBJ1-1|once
TGTGCCAGCAGCTTAGGGCCCTCTATGAACACTGAAGCTTTCTTT
CASSLGPSMNTEAFF
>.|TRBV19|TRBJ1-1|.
TGTGCCAGTAGTCGCACCCGGGAGAATTCAGCTGAAGCTTTCTTT
CASSRTRENSAEAFF
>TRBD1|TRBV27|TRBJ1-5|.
TGTGCCAGCAGTTCCAAGACAGGGCTTAGCAATCAGCCCCAGCATTTT
CASSSKTGLSNQPQHF
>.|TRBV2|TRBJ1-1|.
TGTGCCAGCACCTTCACCAGAGGGGTTGACACTGAAGCTTTCTTT
CASTFTRGVDTEAFF
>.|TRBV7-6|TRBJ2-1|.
TGTGCCAGCAGCTTAGGAGCGTTGGTCTCCTACAATGAGCAGTTCTTC
CASSLGALVSYNEQFF
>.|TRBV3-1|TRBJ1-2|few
TGTGCCAGCAGCCACCGGGGGGACTATGGCTACACCTTC
CASSHRGDYGYTF
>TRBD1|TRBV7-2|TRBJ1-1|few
TGTGCCAGCACCGACAGGGGAAAAACTGAAGCTTTCTTT
CASTDRGKTEAFF
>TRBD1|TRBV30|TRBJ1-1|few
TGTGCCTGGAGCCAGGGGGCTTACACTGAAGCTTTCTTT
CAWSQGAYTEAFF
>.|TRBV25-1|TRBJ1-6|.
TGTGCCAGCAGTGGGGGGTCCGAGTATAATTCACCCCTCCACTTT
CASSGGSEYNSPLHF
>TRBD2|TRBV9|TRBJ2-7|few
TGTGCCAGCAGCGGTAGCGGGAGGGCCCACGAGCAGTACTTC
CASSGSGRAHEQYF
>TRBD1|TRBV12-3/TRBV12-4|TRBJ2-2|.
TGTGCCAGCAGTTTACCAACCTGGACAGGGACGAACACCGGGGAGCTGTTTTTT
CASSLPTWTGTNTGELFF
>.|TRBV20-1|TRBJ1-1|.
TGCAGTGCTGCAAGGACGAACACTGAAGCTTTCTTT
CSAARTNTEAFF
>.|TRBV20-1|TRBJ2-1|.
TGCAGTGCTAGACTGTTTGGGAGTGGTGTAGGCAATGAGCAGTTCTTC
CSARLFGSGVGNEQFF
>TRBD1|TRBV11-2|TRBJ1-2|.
TGTGCCAGCAGCTTAACGGGGACAGGTGTCTATGGCTACACCTTC
CASSLTGTGVYGYTF
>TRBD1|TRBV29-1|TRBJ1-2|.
TGCAGCGTTTCAGAACTCAGGGGGCGGACTGGCTACACCTTC
CSVSELRGRTGYTF
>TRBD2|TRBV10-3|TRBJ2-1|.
TGTGCCATCAGTGAGGGGACTAGCGGGAGCTATGAGCAGTTCTTC
CAISEGTSGSYEQFF